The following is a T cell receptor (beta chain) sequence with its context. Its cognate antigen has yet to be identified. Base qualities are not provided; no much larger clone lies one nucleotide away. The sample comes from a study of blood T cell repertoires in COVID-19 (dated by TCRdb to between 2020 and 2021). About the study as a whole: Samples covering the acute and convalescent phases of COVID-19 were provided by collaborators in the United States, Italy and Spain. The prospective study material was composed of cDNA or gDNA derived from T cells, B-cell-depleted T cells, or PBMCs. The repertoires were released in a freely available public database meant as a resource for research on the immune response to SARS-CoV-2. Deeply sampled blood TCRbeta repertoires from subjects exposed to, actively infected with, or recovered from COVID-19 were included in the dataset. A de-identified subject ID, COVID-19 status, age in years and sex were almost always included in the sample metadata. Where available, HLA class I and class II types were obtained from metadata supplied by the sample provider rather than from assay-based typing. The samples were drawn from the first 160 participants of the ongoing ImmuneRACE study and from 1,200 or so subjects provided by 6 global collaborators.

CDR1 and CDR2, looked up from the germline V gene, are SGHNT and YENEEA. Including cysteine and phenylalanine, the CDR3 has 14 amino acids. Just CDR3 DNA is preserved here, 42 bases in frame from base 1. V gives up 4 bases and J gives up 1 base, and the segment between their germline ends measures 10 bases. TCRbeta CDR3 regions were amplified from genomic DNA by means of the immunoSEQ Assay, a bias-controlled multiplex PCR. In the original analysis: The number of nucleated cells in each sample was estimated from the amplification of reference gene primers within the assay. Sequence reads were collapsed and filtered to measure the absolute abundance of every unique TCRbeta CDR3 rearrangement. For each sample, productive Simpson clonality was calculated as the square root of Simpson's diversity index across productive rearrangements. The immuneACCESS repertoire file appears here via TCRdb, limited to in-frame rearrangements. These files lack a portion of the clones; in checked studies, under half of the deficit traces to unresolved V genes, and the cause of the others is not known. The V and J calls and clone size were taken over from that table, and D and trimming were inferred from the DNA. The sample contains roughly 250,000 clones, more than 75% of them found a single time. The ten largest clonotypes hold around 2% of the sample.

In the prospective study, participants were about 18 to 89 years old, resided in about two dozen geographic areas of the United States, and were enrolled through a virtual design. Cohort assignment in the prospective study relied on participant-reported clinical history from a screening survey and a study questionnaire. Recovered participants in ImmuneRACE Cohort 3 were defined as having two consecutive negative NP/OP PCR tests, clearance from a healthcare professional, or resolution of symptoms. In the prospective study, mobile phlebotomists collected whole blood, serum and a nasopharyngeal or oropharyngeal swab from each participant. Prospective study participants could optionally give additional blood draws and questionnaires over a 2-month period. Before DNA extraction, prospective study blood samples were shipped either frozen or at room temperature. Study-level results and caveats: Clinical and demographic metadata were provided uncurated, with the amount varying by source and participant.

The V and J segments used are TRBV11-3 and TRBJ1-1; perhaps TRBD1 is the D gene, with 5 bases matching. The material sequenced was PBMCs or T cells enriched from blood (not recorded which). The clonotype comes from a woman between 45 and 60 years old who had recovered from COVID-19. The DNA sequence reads TGTGCCAGCAGCTATGACGGACAGAACACTGAAGCTTTCTTT. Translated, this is CASSYDGQNTEAFF.